This is a list of T cell receptor beta chains from one sample in a study of shared clonotypes between healthy human individuals. The assay was immunoSEQ multiplex PCR, and TCRdb's table has in-frame clones only and misses some. The table includes about 600,000 clones, 97% detected once. The sample taken for sequencing was naive CD4+ T cells sorted from blood. These receptor sequences come from a woman younger than 45 in good health. Each CDR3 is given with its conserved first and last residue. A D gene is named only where the DNA matches it firmly. The listing skips clone size in some rows; elsewhere it reads once, few, many or a size class.

abundance,v_gene,j_gene,d_gene,CDR3aa,CDR3nt
-,TRBV2,TRBJ2-7,-,CASNPGTSYEQYF,TGTGCCAGCAACCCGGGCACCTCCTACGAGCAGTACTTC
-,TRBV10-1,TRBJ2-7,TRBD1,CARGTGDYYEQYF,TGCGCCAGAGGGACAGGGGATTACTACGAGCAGTACTTC
-,TRBV2,TRBJ1-1,-,CASSSGSVEAFF,TGTGCCAGCAGCAGCGGATCAGTTGAAGCTTTCTTT
-,TRBV12-5,TRBJ2-2,-,CASGKSTGELFF,TGTGCTAGTGGCAAATCCACCGGGGAGCTGTTTTTT
once,TRBV29-1,TRBJ2-1,TRBD1,CSVEPWGQAFGNEQFF,TGCAGCGTTGAACCCTGGGGACAGGCCTTCGGTAATGAGCAGTTCTTC
-,TRBV4-1,TRBJ2-7,-,CASSEIPRGNSYEQYF,TGCGCCAGCAGCGAAATCCCCCGCGGGAATTCCTACGAGCAGTACTTC
-,TRBV21-1,TRBJ2-7,-,CASSKWTSGNEQYF,TGTGCCAGCAGCAAATGGACTAGCGGGAACGAGCAGTACTTC
-,TRBV9,TRBJ2-6,TRBD1,CASSGGTDLSGANVLTF,TGTGCCAGCAGCGGAGGGACAGACCTCTCTGGGGCCAACGTCCTGACTTTC
-,TRBV4-1,TRBJ2-7,-,CASSQPGANTYEQYF,TGCGCCAGCAGCCAACCCGGAGCGAATACCTACGAGCAGTACTTC
-,TRBV5-1,TRBJ2-1,-,CASSLEFSDLYNEQFF,TGCGCCAGCAGCTTGGAATTCTCGGACTTATACAATGAGCAGTTCTTC
-,TRBV4-1,TRBJ2-1,TRBD2,CASSQGLARSKLNEQFF,TGCGCCAGCAGCCAAGGACTAGCCCGATCCAAACTCAATGAGCAGTTCTTC
-,TRBV28,TRBJ2-3,-,CASTVTGPGDTQYF,TGTGCCAGCACCGTGACGGGGCCCGGAGATACGCAGTATTTT
-,TRBV19,TRBJ2-7,TRBD2,CASRARTSGGSYEQYF,TGTGCCAGTAGAGCGCGGACTAGCGGGGGGTCCTACGAGCAGTACTTC
-,TRBV19,TRBJ2-1,TRBD2,CASSTRTSGPHNEQFF,TGTGCCAGTAGTACTCGGACTAGCGGACCCCACAATGAGCAGTTCTTC
-,TRBV12-5,TRBJ2-1,TRBD1,CASGLQRSTGGAEQFF,TGTGCTAGTGGTTTGCAAAGATCAACAGGGGGCGCTGAGCAGTTCTTC
-,TRBV5-8,TRBJ2-7,-,CASSFSSRSSYEQYF,TGTGCCAGCAGCTTTTCTAGCAGGAGCTCCTACGAGCAGTACTTC
-,TRBV7-9,TRBJ2-1,TRBD2,CASSFSGDNEQFF,TGTGCCAGCAGCTTCAGCGGGGACAATGAGCAGTTCTTC
-,TRBV28,TRBJ2-1,-,CASSFRPTVRQFF,TGTGCCAGCAGTTTTCGGCCTACCGTCCGGCAGTTCTTC
-,TRBV5-1,TRBJ1-5,-,CASSLMGDQPQHF,TGCGCCAGCAGCTTGATGGGGGATCAGCCCCAGCATTTT
-,TRBV6-5,TRBJ1-2,-,CASSYGRGGGYGYTF,TGTGCCAGCAGTTACGGTAGAGGGGGGGGCTATGGCTACACCTTC
-,TRBV30,TRBJ1-2,-,CAWSVQTTGGYTF,TGTGCCTGGAGTGTACAAACGACGGGTGGCTACACCTTC
once,TRBV7-2,TRBJ2-1,-,CASTLRGDEQFF,TGTGCCAGCACCCTAAGAGGTGATGAGCAGTTCTTC
-,TRBV6-5,TRBJ2-5,TRBD1,CASSYQGAGQETQYF,TGTGCCAGCAGTTACCAGGGGGCGGGTCAAGAGACCCAGTACTTC
-,TRBV7-7,TRBJ2-3,TRBD2,CASSFGLGDTQYF,TGTGCCAGCAGCTTTGGACTAGGGGATACGCAGTATTTT
once,TRBV28,TRBJ1-6,-,CASRYPTWLSAANSPLHF,TGTGCCAGCAGATATCCCACCTGGCTTAGCGCAGCTAATTCACCCCTCCACTTT
-,TRBV11-2,TRBJ2-5,TRBD2,CASSQTSGPWETQYF,TGTGCCAGCAGCCAAACTAGCGGGCCGTGGGAGACCCAGTACTTC
-,TRBV28,TRBJ2-2,-,CASSTVGAPNTGELFF,TGTGCCAGCAGTACAGTAGGGGCCCCTAACACCGGGGAGCTGTTTTTT
-,TRBV4-1,TRBJ1-1,TRBD1,CASSLGQGRMNTEAFF,TGCGCCAGCAGCCTAGGACAGGGGAGGATGAACACTGAAGCTTTCTTT
-,TRBV5-5,TRBJ2-1,-,CASSLSDNEQFF,TGTGCCAGCAGCTTGTCGGACAATGAGCAGTTCTTC
-,TRBV6-5,TRBJ1-1,-,CASSLVRNTEAFF,TGTGCCAGCAGTCTCGTCAGGAACACTGAAGCTTTCTTT
-,TRBV27,TRBJ2-4,TRBD1,CASSDNPQGANIQYF,TGTGCCAGCAGTGACAACCCACAGGGGGCGAACATTCAGTACTTC
-,TRBV28,TRBJ1-4,TRBD1,CASSPSVGQGAKKLFF,TGTGCCAGCAGTCCCTCTGTGGGACAGGGGGCTAAAAAACTGTTTTTT
once,TRBV2,TRBJ1-1,-,CARREITEAFF,TGTGCCAGAAGGGAGATCACTGAAGCTTTCTTT
-,TRBV11-2,TRBJ1-1,-,CASSLARSTEAFF,TGTGCCAGCAGCTTAGCCCGGAGCACTGAAGCTTTCTTT
-,TRBV7-9,TRBJ2-5,-,CASSLMPGPQETQYF,TGTGCCAGCAGCTTGATGCCTGGGCCCCAAGAGACCCAGTACTTC
-,TRBV28,TRBJ2-7,-,CASSPPGQIGGSYEQYF,TGTGCCAGCAGTCCCCCCGGACAGATCGGAGGCTCCTACGAGCAGTACTTC
-,TRBV5-1,TRBJ1-4,TRBD1,CASSTTGDPNEKLFF,TGCGCCAGCAGCACCACAGGGGACCCTAATGAAAAACTGTTTTTT
-,TRBV5-1,TRBJ2-1,TRBD2,CASRIAGGSSYNEQFF,TGCGCCAGCAGGATAGCGGGAGGGAGCTCCTACAATGAGCAGTTCTTC
-,TRBV5-1,TRBJ2-1,-,CASSPGPGMVNEQFF,TGCGCCAGCAGCCCAGGTCCGGGAATGGTGAATGAGCAGTTCTTC
once,TRBV28,TRBJ1-1,-,CASSLAPGDGTEAFF,TGTGCCAGCAGTTTAGCCCCCGGGGATGGCACTGAAGCTTTCTTT
-,TRBV5-1,TRBJ1-1,TRBD1,CASSLAWTGGMNTEAFF,TGCGCCAGCAGCTTGGCGTGGACAGGGGGTATGAACACTGAAGCTTTCTTT